This T cell receptor beta chain came from a study of cytomegalovirus exposure and HLA in healthy donors listed by TCRdb under 2017. Regarding the research as a whole: An earlier analysis of several hundred of the donors reported 276 Gb of sequence data and 100 million to 120 million unique TCR beta sequences obtained from approximately 180 million T cells. Roughly 300 gigabases of sequencing data and 91 million or so unique TCR sequences made up an early release that covered nearly 650 HLA-typed donors. Among the roughly 380 genotyped donors, approximately 76% belonged to the genetic ancestry cluster associated with self-reported Caucasian donors. The study aimed to test whether cataloging public T cell receptors could reveal signatures of past pathogen exposure. The T cell repertoires of 550 to 850 subjects were profiled by immunosequencing and related to cytomegalovirus serostatus. In addition to the first cohort of roughly 700 subjects, a separate validation cohort of some 120 different subjects was used. To predict cytomegalovirus infection status, the study combined high-throughput TCR immunosequencing, statistical association of individual TCRs with disease status, and machine learning. In a later analysis, previously published TCR beta repertoires from 666 donors were re-analyzed and high-resolution HLA genotyping was added so that TCR occurrence patterns could be studied. The later analysis used no new phenotypic data to find candidate immune exposures, relying instead on TCR beta sequences and their occurrence across donors. In an earlier analysis of around 540 of the donors, high-throughput TCR beta sequencing was used to judge whether each TCR beta V gene segment behaved as functional or pseudogenic. Donor age, sex, ethnicity and CMV serostatus were collected together with the repertoire data. A later genetic analysis used genome-wide SNP genotypes for about three fifths of the 666 donors, treating that subset as a discovery cohort. Every discovery cohort repertoire had been produced on one sequencing platform. Class I and class II HLA loci were covered by the typing at four-digit resolution. The number of typed donors differed by locus: roughly 629-640 for A, B, C, DRB1 and DQB1; approximately 520 for DQA1; about 600 for DPA1; and about 470 for DPB1. Roughly 5 DR-DQ haplotypes were handled as single units for association and clustering, since linkage in the cohort was strong. Across 398 genotyped donors of the cohort, an average of roughly 250,000 unique TCR beta nucleotide sequences per donor were sequenced, and about a sixth of those sequences were non-productive.

About this clone itself: No antigen is known for it. Base quality data are lacking; no much larger clone is found one base away.

On the study overall, not on this receptor specifically: Compared with the roughly 700-donor mean, donors in an Asian-associated ancestry cluster had fewer N-insertions in productive TCRs, according to a later genetic analysis. Specific HLA alleles were associated with more than 15,000 TCR beta sequences at a false discovery rate of 0.05 in a later analysis. Cytomegalovirus status was reported to be diagnosed by the classifier with high specificity and sensitivity in both the original and validation cohorts. Sequencing depth was assumed to be roughly uniform across donors in the presence/absence analyses, though that assumption may not hold. It was suggested by the authors that the approach could potentially be generalized to other disease states and immunological phenotypes. A few of the identified cytomegalovirus-associated TCR beta chains were confirmed in vitro to be specific for cytomegalovirus antigens. Because counts were too low, seventeen rarely observed V segments, including chromosome 9 orphons, were excluded from the earlier analysis of 587 of the donors. A further reported finding was that TCR beta sequences accurately predicted the HLA-A and HLA-B alleles for most subjects in the first cohort. According to a later analysis, most CMV-associated TCR beta chains appeared to be HLA-restricted, and the HLA associations seemed to be driven largely by CMV exposure. The 87-base-pair reads could not distinguish some IMGT-functional V segments, including TRBV6-2 and TRBV6-3, so those segments were excluded. A later analysis found that HLA-associated TCR beta chains were more clonally expanded and had lower generation probabilities than equally common non-associated chains. Most TCR sequences were seen in very few donors, while some public TCRs were found in many individuals. A later genetic analysis associated a missense DCLRE1C variant with V-gene and J-gene trimming of TCR beta chains, and an independent cohort replicated the association. In a later analysis, several top co-occurrence clusters were reported to appear linked to parvovirus B19, influenza, CMV and Epstein-Barr virus. Correlated functional status among segregating V segments might reflect linkage disequilibrium, but an unknown experimental factor could not be ruled out. For the cohort, immune exposure information was limited to CMV serostatus. The cohort was sequenced for TCR beta chains only, and without alpha or paired-chain data the features that could be detected were limited. An earlier analysis of roughly 570 of the donors showed that most TCR beta V segments appeared in productive rearrangements either about 87% or about 30% of the time, which broadly matched IMGT annotations. When HLA alleles, especially DR and DQ, strongly co-occurred, TCR associations were difficult to assign to individual alleles. A cluster of highly shared sequence variants was judged likely to represent a technical artifact of the sequencing pipeline. A later analysis found that TCR association rates varied across HLA loci, with DRB1 alleles showing the most associated TCRs and HLA-C alleles the fewest. The study listed 164 TCR beta chains as associated with cytomegalovirus. Because some donors lacked HLA typing at each locus, the association tests relied only on the typed subset.

Receptor amplification or capture employed the immunoSEQ multiplex PCR assay. For the multiplex PCR, a mixture combining 60 forward primers for TCR Vbeta segments and 13 reverse primers for TCR Jbeta segments was used. Amplification of the CDR3 region of rearranged TCR beta genes was performed with a multiplex PCR assay on genomic DNA. The amplified TCR beta libraries were sequenced on the Illumina HiSeq System as 87-base-pair reads. From the authors' description of their analysis: In a later analysis, tens of millions of unique TCR beta chains were counted across the 500 to 700 repertoires, and approximately 11 million of these chains were shared by at least two donors. Raw reads were error-corrected and collapsed into unique sequences with a nearest-neighbor algorithm that merged closely related sequences to remove PCR and sequencing errors. V, D and J gene segments were assigned by aligning CDR3 sequences to IMGT reference sequences. For a sequence to be retained, at least a six-nucleotide match to both a V gene segment and a J gene segment was required. Rearrangements were called productive when the CDR3 lacked stop codons and stayed in frame with V and J; all others were non-productive. Following IMGT convention, CDR3 was defined as the stretch from the second conserved V-encoded cysteine to the conserved J-encoded phenylalanine. The earlier analysis of about 500 of the donors excluded sequences that lacked an unambiguous match to a single V gene segment. In an earlier analysis of around 600 of the donors, V segments were called functional above 56.7% productive rearrangements and were called segregating when the between-donor standard deviation exceeded 5%. A statistical classification framework was developed to diagnose cytomegalovirus status using the catalog of TCR beta chain sequences. A later analysis assigned V and J genes by comparing TCR nucleotide sequences with IMGT/GENE-DB human TR gene sequences. A later analysis assigned CDR3 sequences and most-parsimonious VDJ recombination scenarios with the TCRdist pipeline. In a later analysis, every TCR beta chain was defined by the combination of its CDR3 amino acid sequence and its V-gene family, and reads without a unique V-gene family were dropped. In a later analysis, 550 to 650 highly shared, low-generation-probability nucleotide sequences were removed to address suspected cross-contamination and a sequencing artifact. In a later analysis, a clonal expansion index for each public chain was calculated from normalized within-repertoire ranks of inferred template counts. A later analysis computed generation probabilities with a VDJ recombination model fitted to out-of-frame rearrangements, and checked the results against IGoR. In a later analysis, TCR-TCR, TCR-HLA and TCR-CMV co-occurrence was scored with hypergeometric tests, and a repertoire-size bias correction was applied to TCR pairs. False discovery rates were estimated in a later analysis by permuting HLA or CMV assignments 20 times. In a later analysis, co-occurring TCRs were grouped using DBSCAN, with TCRdist sequence similarity added in when clustering inside HLA-allele-positive subsets. Repertoires with fewer than 30,000 or more than 120,000 public chains were left out of co-occurrence clustering, as were several repertoires with anomalous nucleotide sharing. TCRdb re-hosts the immuneACCESS table, in-frame sequences only. Its copies lack some clones; in the studies checked, an unresolved V gene accounts for under half of them, and the cause for the rest is not known. The D gene and trimming were derived from the DNA, and the V and J assignments and clone size from that table. This sample is represented by just over 150,000 clones; 65% to 85% of them were singletons. Around 5.8% of the sample is held by the ten biggest clonotypes.

The cohort consisted of 666 healthy bone marrow donors. Cohort members were all nominally healthy when sampled, although unrecorded immune exposures were likely present. The donor was CMV seropositive and belonged to the group of a few hundred seropositive cohort members. Each donor provided a peripheral blood sample, and peripheral blood mononuclear cells were used for TCR beta sequencing. The Qiagen DNeasy Blood Extraction Kit was used to extract genomic DNA from the blood cell samples. Looking up the germline V gene yields CDR1 KGHSH and CDR2 LQKENI. From V the trimming removes 0 bases and from J it removes 4 bases, while the gene matches leave 4 bases of the junction unaccounted for. The CDR3 holds 15 amino acids from the cysteine to the phenylalanine. The CDR3 DNA has 45 bases and is translated from base 1.

The TCR sequence derives from a male donor in good health and CMV-seropositive. Sequencing was done on a sample of PBMCs. The chain is made from TRBV18 and TRBJ2-7, and 9 bases in between align with TRBD1. The sequence in DNA is TGTGCCAGCTCACCACCGGGACAGGGTGGGTACGAGCAGTACTTC. Its translation is CASSPPGQGGYEQYF.